The T cell receptor (beta chain) described here comes from a study of T-cell memory formation after mild COVID-19. Study results and caveats: CD4/CD8 balance characterized clones contracting day 15 to 85, and CD4+ skew characterized later expanders. In second-wave clones peaking day 37, SARS-CoV-2 specificity remained unconfirmed.

The V gene lost 7 bases and the J gene lost 4 bases, with 14 bases spanning the gap. The length of the CDR3 is 14 residues. As concerns this clonotype: What it recognizes is unknown.

TCRdb itself ran the 5' RACE reads through MiXCR, one entry per CDR3 protein. The sample comprises about 130,000 distinct CDR3 sequences, about 17% of which are singletons, and roughly 5.2% rests with the top ten. The chain couples TRBV12-3 or TRBV12-4 to TRBJ1-5; D not certain. The sequence derives from a man younger than 35 who had mild COVID-19 (a few samples of this study predate the infection). Cell type and time point are not known. Input material: PBMCs or a T cell subset sorted from them (not recorded which). CDR3 DNA sequence: TGTGCCAGCACCTTGGGCCAGATTAATCAGCCCCAGCATTTT. This sequence encodes CASTLGQINQPQHF.